This is a list of T cell receptor beta chains from one sample in a study of T cells in Graves' hyperthyroidism and ophthalmopathy. TCRdb passed the multiplex PCR reads through MiXCR, listing each CDR3 protein once. This sample has some 250,000 distinct CDR3 sequences, with approximately 15% found just once. Sequenced: blood. The receptor set was obtained from a middle-aged woman with Graves' hyperthyroidism that later progressed to Graves' ophthalmopathy. CDR3s include the opening cysteine and the closing phenylalanine or tryptophan. A D gene is named only where the DNA matches it firmly. For some rows the clone size is stated as once, few or many, or as a class when expanded; others skip it.

TRBJ1-6 | many | NA | TRBV19 | CASSMIGVWNSPLHF | TGTGCCAGTAGTATGATCGGGGTCTGGAATTCACCCCTCCACTTT
TRBJ1-1 | many | TRBD1 | TRBV3-1 | CASSQALLRDSKSEAFF | TGTGCCAGCAGCCAAGCCCTTCTAAGGGACAGTAAAAGTGAAGCTTTCTTT
TRBJ1-1 | many | NA | TRBV29-1 | CSVERELLNTEAFF | TGCAGCGTGGAAAGGGAGCTATTGAACACTGAAGCTTTCTTT
TRBJ2-5 | NA | NA | TRBV28 | CASSWGTDSLGETQYF | TGTGCCAGCAGTTGGGGAACGGACAGTCTGGGAGAGACCCAGTACTTC
TRBJ1-4 | many | TRBD1 | TRBV28 | CASQTSGGRAQGKLFF | TGTGCCAGCCAAACCTCAGGGGGCAGGGCCCAGGGAAAACTGTTTTTT
TRBJ1-5 | many | NA | TRBV28 | CASSLVGAQPQHF | TGTGCCAGCAGTTTGGTAGGGGCTCAGCCCCAGCATTTT
TRBJ2-7 | NA | NA | TRBV5-6 | CASSLALALSSYEQYF | TGTGCCAGCAGCTTGGCGCTAGCTCTGAGCTCCTACGAGCAGTACTTC
TRBJ2-5 | few | TRBD2 | TRBV24-1 | CATSDGGREETQYF | TGTGCCACCAGTGATGGCGGGAGGGAAGAGACCCAGTACTTC
TRBJ2-6 | NA | NA | TRBV27 | CASSFPGVSGANVLTF | TGTGCCAGCAGTTTCCCAGGGGTATCAGGGGCCAACGTCCTGACTTTC
TRBJ2-3 | many | TRBD2 | TRBV28 | CASSFSGRSRDTQYF | TGTGCCAGCAGCTTTAGCGGGAGATCGAGGGATACGCAGTATTTT
TRBJ2-3 | many | TRBD2 | TRBV7-3 | CASSLGIREGLTDTQYF | TGTGCCAGCAGCTTAGGTATAAGGGAGGGCCTTACAGATACGCAGTATTTT
TRBJ2-1 | few | NA | TRBV20-1 | CSARDRLNEQFF | TGCAGTGCTAGAGATCGTCTGAATGAGCAGTTCTTC
TRBJ1-2 | many | NA | TRBV2 | CASSEPAANYGYTF | TGTGCCAGCAGTGAACCGGCAGCTAACTATGGCTACACCTTC
TRBJ1-1 | few | NA | TRBV19 | CASSTGTREGEAFF | TGTGCCAGTAGTACGGGGACAAGAGAAGGAGAAGCTTTCTTT
TRBJ1-2 | many | NA | TRBV28 | CASSSGDVNYGYTF | TGTGCCAGCAGTTCAGGTGACGTTAACTATGGCTACACCTTC
TRBJ1-6 | many | NA | TRBV6-5 | CASSYGVVGLNSPLHF | TGTGCCAGCAGTTACGGGGTGGTCGGATTGAATTCACCCCTCCACTTT
TRBJ2-7 | NA | NA | TRBV7-9 | CASSSMGRSYEQYF | TGTGCCAGCAGCTCCATGGGGAGGTCCTACGAGCAGTACTTC
TRBJ1-5 | many | TRBD1 | TRBV6-2/TRBV6-3 | CASRGDRGQPQHF | TGTGCCAGCAGGGGGGACAGGGGTCAGCCCCAGCATTTT
TRBJ2-1 | few | NA | TRBV29-1 | CSLTRYNEQFF | TGCAGCCTGACACGTTACAATGAGCAGTTCTTC
TRBJ1-2 | NA | NA | TRBV11-2 | CASSHLRGSPRANYGYTF | TGTGCCAGCAGCCATCTGCGTGGAAGCCCTCGAGCTAACTATGGCTACACCTTC
TRBJ2-2 | few | TRBD2 | TRBV9 | CASSVLASGGGELFF | TGTGCCAGCAGCGTACTAGCTAGCGGAGGCGGGGAGCTGTTTTTT
TRBJ2-5 | NA | TRBD2 | TRBV12-3/TRBV12-4 | CASTPGLAALGETQYF | TGTGCCAGCACCCCGGGACTAGCGGCCCTCGGGGAGACCCAGTACTTC